This passage covers 20 T cell receptor beta chains from one sample sequenced in a study of T-cell memory formation after mild COVID-19. TCRdb analysed the 5' RACE reads with MiXCR anew, one entry per CDR3 protein. This sample has hundreds of thousands of distinct CDR3 sequences, with under 20% found just once. Sample: PBMCs or a T cell subset sorted from them (not recorded which). Receptors were obtained from an adult woman who had mild COVID-19 (a few samples of this study predate the infection). Cell type and time point are not known.

V is TRBV14 and J is TRBJ2-7; TRBD1 might be the D (5 bases). Germline V gives CDR1 SGHDN, CDR2 FVKESK. This CDR3 region has 15 residues. V lost 1 base and J 3 bases, leaving 13 bases between the germline ends. The chain's CDR3 is CASSQGQGPFYEQYF. Here the CDR3 DNA reads TGTGCCAGCAGCCAAGGGCAGGGTCCCTTCTACGAGCAGTACTTC. Full variable domain (missing parts from reference TRBV14 and TRBJ2-7): EAGVTQFPSHSVIEKGQTVTLRCDPISGHDNLYWYRRVMGKEIKFLLHFVKESKQDESGMPNNRFLAERTGGTYSTLKVQPAELEDSGVYFCASSQGQGPFYEQYFGPGTRLTVT.

This clonotype showed up many times. This rearrangement joins TRBV5-1 to TRBJ2-3; 12 bases align to TRBD2. The CDR3 loop spans 16 amino acids. Unmatched junction bases numbered 6, after V lost 5 bases and J lost 2 bases. Looked up from germline, CDR1 is SGHRS and CDR2 is YFSETQ. CDR3 sequence: CASRRLAGALTDTQYF. DNA of the CDR3: TGCGCCAGCAGGCGACTAGCGGGGGCCCTCACAGATACGCAGTATTTT.

CDR3: CATTGTAYGYTF. The CDR3 bases are TGTGCCACTACCGGGACAGCCTATGGCTACACCTTC. The rearrangement joins TRBV19 to TRBJ1-2; 7 bases are a match to TRBD1. CDR1 is LNHDA and CDR2 is SQIVND in the germline V gene (reference sequence). CDR3 length: 12 amino acids. V trimming: 10 bases; J trimming: 4 bases; junction bases outside the gene matches: 6. Supplemented by reference TRBV19 and TRBJ1-2, the full variable domain reads DGGITQSPKYLFRKEGQNVTLSCEQNLNHDAMYWYRQDPGQGLRLIYYSQIVNDFQKGDIAEGYSVSREKKESFPLTVTSAQKNPTAFYLCATTGTAYGYTFGSGTRLTVV.

The chain has TRBV15 and TRBJ1-2; D gene unclear. The CDR3 is made up of 13 amino acids. V was clipped by 8 bases and J by 4 bases, with 14 bases between them. Germline CDR1 LNHNV, CDR2 YYDKDF (reference sequence). CDR3 protein: CATPHEPPYGYTF. Written as DNA, the CDR3 is TGTGCCACCCCACATGAACCCCCCTATGGCTACACCTTC.

V is TRBV19 and J is TRBJ1-5; a possible D gene is TRBD1 (5 bases). Germline lookup yields CDR1 LNHDA and CDR2 SQIVND (reference sequence). V was trimmed by 5 bases and J by 1 base, leaving 15 bases between them. CDR3 length: 16 amino acids. The DNA of the CDR3 is TGTGCCAGTAGTCTGGTAAGGGGATACAGCAATCAGCCCCAGCATTTT. Its translation is CASSLVRGYSNQPQHF.

The table lists this clonotype with a few counts. CDR3 DNA sequence: TGTGCCAGCAGGGACTTTGGGGGGGTGGTGCGAGCTTTCTTT. Translation: CASRDFGGVVRAFF. The chain combines TRBV13 with TRBJ1-1; the D gene is possibly TRBD1 (5 bases). Trimming took off 6 bases at V and 10 bases at J, with 21 bases between the two ends. CDR3 length equals 14 residues. CDR1 and CDR2 from the germline V gene are PRHDT and FYEKMQ (reference sequence).

The chain recombines TRBV12-3 or TRBV12-4 with TRBJ1-2; D not resolved. The CDR3 runs 15 residues. Trimming shortened V by 6 bases and J by 6 bases, and 20 bases separated the two germline ends. CDR3: CASSRTLSGVNGYTF. The CDR3 DNA reads TGTGCCAGCAGCCGTACCCTGAGCGGGGTGAATGGCTACACCTTC.

This clonotype was seen a few times. This sequence joins TRBV12-3 or TRBV12-4 and TRBJ2-4; D is perhaps TRBD1 or TRBD2 (6 bases each). Trimming took off 6 bases at V and 9 bases at J, with 18 bases between the two ends. The CDR3 has 14 amino acids. The CDR3 DNA sequence: TGTGCCAGCAGACCCCCCGGGGGCTACGGCATTCAGTACTTC. Translated: CASRPPGGYGIQYF.

The chain carries TRBV7-8 and TRBJ2-3; tentatively, D is TRBD2 (7 bases). V was clipped by 4 bases and J by 8 bases, with 22 bases between them. Germline-derived CDR1 and CDR2 are SGHVS and FQNEAQ. The CDR3 spans 16 residues. The CDR3 reads CASSSGWGGGAGTQYF. DNA for the CDR3: TGTGCCAGCAGCTCCGGGTGGGGCGGGGGCGCAGGTACGCAGTATTTT.

For the CDR3, the DNA is TGTGCCAGCTCACCTTCGCAGGGCAACTATGGCTACACCTTC. Its translation is CASSPSQGNYGYTF. V is TRBV18 and J is TRBJ1-2; possibly TRBD1 for D (5 bases). Germline V gene sequence: CDR1 KGHSH, CDR2 LQKENI. This CDR3 region has 14 residues. V was shortened by 3 bases and J by 2 bases, with 10 bases between the two germline ends.

The sample holds a few counts of this clonotype. This sequence joins TRBV12-3 or TRBV12-4 and TRBJ1-6, with unresolved D. The V end lost 8 bases, the J end lost 6 bases, and 11 bases lay between the germline ends. The CDR3 contains 13 residues. CDR3 region: CASGAVGNSPLHF. The CDR3 DNA follows: TGTGCCAGCGGCGCGGTGGGTAATTCACCCCTCCACTTT.

This clonotype was seen a few times. This chain links TRBV20-1 with TRBJ1-5; possibly TRBD1 for D (5 bases). This CDR3 comprises 16 residues. CDR1 and CDR2 (germline): DFQATT, SNEGSKA (reference sequence). The V end was cut by 0 bases, the J end by 11 bases, with 23 bases between. CDR3 sequence: CSARDPSGASQSAQHF. The CDR3 bases are TGCAGTGCTAGAGATCCTTCCGGGGCCTCACAATCAGCCCAGCATTTT.

This clonotype was observed at least ten times. The gene calls are TRBV12-3 or TRBV12-4 and TRBJ2-3; D unclear. The CDR3 has 12 residues. Trimming cost V 4 bases and J 6 bases, with 8 bases left between them. The CDR3, as DNA: TGTGCCAGCAGTTCATCTTCGGATACGCAGTATTTT. This translates into CASSSSSDTQYF.

This clonotype was recorded a few times. The J gene is TRBJ2-3, the V gene TRBV7-2; 8 bases are shared with TRBD2. The CDR3 is 16 amino acids. Germline trimming cut 5 bases from V and 1 base from J; bases unmatched to any gene: 8. The germline CDR1 and CDR2 sequences are SGHTA and FQGNSA. The CDR3 region is CASSALTGGGTDTQYF. CDR3 in DNA: TGTGCCAGCAGCGCCCTCACGGGAGGGGGCACAGATACGCAGTATTTT.

This clonotype has more than one count but fewer than ten. The J gene is TRBJ2-1, the V gene TRBV24-1; D is undetermined. Germline assignment: CDR1 KGHDR and CDR2 SFDVKD. The ends were cut back, 3 bases at V and 8 bases at J, with 4 bases in the middle. The CDR3 consists of 11 residues. CDR3 in amino acids: CATSDDYEQFF. CDR3 sequence (DNA): TGTGCCACCAGTGATGACTATGAGCAGTTCTTC.

There are a few counts of this clonotype. This chain connects TRBV5-1 to TRBJ1-2; TRBD1 matches at 9 bases. The ends lost 4 bases at V and 3 bases at J; junction bases unmatched: 7. The germline V gene encodes CDR1 SGHRS and CDR2 YFSETQ. This CDR3 has 15 amino acids. In DNA form, the CDR3 reads TGCGCCAGCAGCCCCGGGACAGGGATCGACTATGGCTACACCTTC. Its protein is CASSPGTGIDYGYTF.

This clonotype was seen a few times. The gene calls are TRBV19 and TRBJ1-5; D is undetermined. Trimming cost V 8 bases and J 6 bases, with 14 bases left between them. The CDR3 extends over 13 amino acids. Germline CDR1 LNHDA, CDR2 SQIVND (reference sequence). DNA of the CDR3: TGTGCCAGTTCGCGTGGGATCGGTCAGCCCCAGCATTTT. As protein: CASSRGIGQPQHF.

This clonotype was detected many times. This chain uses TRBV5-1 with TRBJ2-5; 7 bases match TRBD1. V shed 4 bases, J shed 5 bases, and the junction held 11 bases outside the gene matches. The CDR3 is 15 residues long. Germline V gene data show CDR1 as SGHRS and CDR2 as YFSETQ. The CDR3: CASSPGQGGGETQYF. The DNA for the CDR3 is TGCGCCAGCAGCCCCGGCCAAGGGGGCGGGGAGACCCAGTACTTC.

This clonotype was seen at least ten times. The J gene is TRBJ2-7, the V gene TRBV6-2 or TRBV6-3; 9 nucleotides match TRBD2. There are 15 residues in the CDR3. V shed 6 bases, J shed 2 bases, and the junction held 8 bases outside the gene matches. Looked up from germline, CDR1 is MNHEY and CDR2 is SVGEGT. Here the CDR3 reads CASRLAGANPYEQYF. CDR3 nucleotide sequence: TGTGCCAGCAGATTAGCGGGAGCCAATCCCTACGAGCAGTACTTC.

The V and J genes are TRBV7-9 and TRBJ2-3; a weak D match, TRBD2 (6 bases). The CDR3 has 14 amino acids. The germline CDR1 and CDR2 sequences are SEHNR and FQNEAQ (reference sequence). V was trimmed by 3 bases and J by 2 bases, leaving 9 bases between them. CDR3 nucleotides: TGTGCCAGCAGCTTCGGGACTTTCACAGATACGCAGTATTTT. It translates to CASSFGTFTDTQYF.